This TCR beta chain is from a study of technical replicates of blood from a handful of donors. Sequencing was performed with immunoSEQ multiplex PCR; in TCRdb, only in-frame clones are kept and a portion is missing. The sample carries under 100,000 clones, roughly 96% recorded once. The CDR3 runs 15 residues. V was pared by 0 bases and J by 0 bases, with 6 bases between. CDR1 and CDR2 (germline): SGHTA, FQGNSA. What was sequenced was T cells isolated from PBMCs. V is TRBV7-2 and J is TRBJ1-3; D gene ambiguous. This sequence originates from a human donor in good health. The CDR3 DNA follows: TGTGCCAGCAGCTTAGCTGGGCTCTCTGGAAACACCATATATTTT. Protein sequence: CASSLAGLSGNTIYF.